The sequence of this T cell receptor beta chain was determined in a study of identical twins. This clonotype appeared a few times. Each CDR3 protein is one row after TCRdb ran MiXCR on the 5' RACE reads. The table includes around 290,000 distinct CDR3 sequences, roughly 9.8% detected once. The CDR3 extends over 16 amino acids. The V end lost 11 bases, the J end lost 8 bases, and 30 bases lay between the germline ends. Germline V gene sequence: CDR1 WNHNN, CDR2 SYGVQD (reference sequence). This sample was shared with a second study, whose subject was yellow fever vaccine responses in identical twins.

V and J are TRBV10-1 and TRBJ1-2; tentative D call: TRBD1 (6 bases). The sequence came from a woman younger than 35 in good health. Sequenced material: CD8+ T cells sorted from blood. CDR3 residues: CAPNGRKCGGPGGYTF. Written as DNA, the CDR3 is TGCGCCCCGAACGGGAGGAAGTGCGGGGGCCCGGGGGGCTACACCTTC.